This paragraph covers one TCR beta chain sequence. Its target is not known. The use of a sample-barcoded 5' primer and a J-beta primer mix characterized a second PCR of roughly 6 to 11 cycles. TCRdb redid the calling of the 5' RACE reads with MiXCR, one entry per CDR3 protein. This table has about 690,000 distinct CDR3 sequences, about 43% appearing once. Those donating, healthy Caucasian individuals from Russia, were aged roughly 6 to 90. The data derive from a study of blood T cells in healthy people across ages. Study results and limitations: CMV status of donors was not determined, possibly confounding expanded clonotype changes.

The clonotype originates from a man older than 75 in good health. The sample consisted of blood.

CDR3 amino acids: CASSQEVLDLTDTQYF. The CDR3 DNA sequence: TGCGCCAGCAGCCAAGAGGTTCTAGATCTCACAGATACGCAGTATTTT. The chain is built from TRBV4-3 and TRBJ2-3; D call uncertain. CDR1 LGHNA and CDR2 YSLEER come from the germline V gene. This CDR3 has 16 residues. Between the trimmed V and J ends, which lost 0 bases and 2 bases, there was a span of 12 bases.